The clone carrying this TCR beta chain was picked up a small number of times. Antigen unknown. One entry per CDR3 protein, called by TCRdb with MiXCR from the 5' RACE reads. The table has over 300,000 distinct CDR3 sequences, roughly 20% seen once. This sample stems from a study of T-cell memory formation after mild COVID-19. About the study: Largely, the TCR clusters proved donor specific. Whole-study findings and limits: Pre-infection memory held some responding clones, suggesting pre-existing cross-reactive T cells responded.

Trimming pared 1 base from V and 1 base from J, leaving 9 bases between. From germline, CDR1 is SGHRS and CDR2 YFSETQ. The CDR3 loop spans 14 amino acids. Input material: PBMCs or a T cell subset sorted from them (not recorded which). This chain links TRBV5-1 with TRBJ2-7; possibly TRBD1 or TRBD2 for D (6 bases each). The TCR was taken from a man younger than 35 who had mild COVID-19 (a few samples of this study predate the infection). Cell type and time point are not known. The CDR3 sequence: CASSLRGDSYEQYF. CDR3 nucleotides: TGCGCCAGCAGCTTGAGGGGGGATTCCTACGAGCAGTACTTC.